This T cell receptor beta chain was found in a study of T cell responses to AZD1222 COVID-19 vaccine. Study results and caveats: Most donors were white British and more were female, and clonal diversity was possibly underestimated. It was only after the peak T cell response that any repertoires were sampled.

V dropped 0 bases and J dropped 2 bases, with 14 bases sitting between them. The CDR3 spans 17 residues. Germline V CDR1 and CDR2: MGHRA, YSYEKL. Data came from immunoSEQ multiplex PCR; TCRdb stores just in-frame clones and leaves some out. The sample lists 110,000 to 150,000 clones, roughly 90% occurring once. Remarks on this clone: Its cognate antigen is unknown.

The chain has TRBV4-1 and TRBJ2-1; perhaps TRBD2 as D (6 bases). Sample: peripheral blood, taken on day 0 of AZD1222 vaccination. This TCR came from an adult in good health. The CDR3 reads CASSQEVTRYTYNEQFF. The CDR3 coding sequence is TGCGCCAGCAGCCAAGAGGTGACTAGATACACCTACAATGAGCAGTTCTTC.